The 10 T cell receptor beta chains reported below all come from one sample, sequenced in a study of T-cell reconstitution after alpha-beta-depleted transplantation in children. Unique molecular identifiers were used in preparing the TCRbeta library. Using its own MiXCR run on the PCR reads, TCRdb lists one record per CDR3 protein. Of some 640,000 distinct CDR3 sequences detected, roughly 15% appear once; the ten largest clones hold approximately 1%. This specimen consisted of PBMCs from the stem cell graft donor, obtained from the stem cell graft. All receptors come from a human donor who donated a stem cell graft to a child with acute myeloid leukemia.

As regards this clonotype: Possible read error: a much larger clone is one base away. The chain has TRBV5-1 and TRBJ2-7; a weak D match, TRBD2 (5 bases). This CDR3 region has 14 residues. Trimming removed 1 base at V and 2 bases at J, with 10 bases between. The germline gives CDR1 SGHRS, CDR2 YFSETQ. CDR3 DNA: TGCGCCAGCAGCTTGACCGGGAACCCCTACGAGCAGTACTTC. Amino acid sequence: CASSLTGNPYEQYF.

This clonotype was counted at least ten times. This chain connects TRBV6-6 to TRBJ1-2, with a tentative D call TRBD1 (5 bases). V shed 6 bases and J shed 5 bases, with 19 bases lying between them. CDR1 and CDR2 from the germline V gene are MNHNY and SVGAGI (reference sequence). The CDR3 length is 15 residues. CDR3 amino acids: CASRDTGTMSYGYTF. The CDR3 DNA is TGTGCCAGCAGAGATACCGGGACGATGAGTTATGGCTACACCTTC.

The chain carries TRBV25-1 and TRBJ2-7, with D unclear. The CDR3 runs to 12 residues. CDR1 is MGHDK, CDR2 SYGVNS, per germline. V shed 4 bases and J shed 4 bases, with 8 bases lying between them. The CDR3 region is CASSADLYEQYF. DNA of the CDR3: TGTGCCAGCAGTGCCGATCTATACGAGCAGTACTTC.

The V call is TRBV6-2 or TRBV6-3, the J call TRBJ2-6, with 11 bases matching TRBD1. From germline, CDR1 is MNHEY and CDR2 SVGEGT. The V and J ends lost 5 bases and 2 bases, in that order; junction bases with no gene match: 2. This CDR3 has 16 residues. CDR3 protein: CASSTGQGAGANVLTF. The CDR3 DNA is TGTGCCAGCAGTACGGGACAGGGGGCTGGGGCCAACGTCCTGACTTTC.

The table lists this clonotype with many counts. The chain employs TRBV29-1 and TRBJ2-1; D may be TRBD2 (7 bases). CDR3 length: 14 amino acids. Trimming pared 7 bases from V and 1 base from J, leaving 14 bases between. Germline CDR1 SQVTM, CDR2 ANQGSEA. CDR3 amino acids: CSAGEGGSYNEQFF. CDR3 sequence (DNA): TGCAGCGCCGGAGAGGGGGGGTCCTACAATGAGCAGTTCTTC.

This clonotype has a count of ten or more. This chain uses TRBV10-3 with TRBJ1-5; D call uncertain. The CDR3 is 13 amino acids. Germline V gene sequence: CDR1 ENHRY, CDR2 SYGVKD. Trimming left V 3 bases short and J 9 bases short, with 12 bases between. CDR3 residues: CAISDLDGGPQHF. The CDR3 DNA reads TGTGCCATCAGTGACCTGGACGGCGGGCCCCAGCATTTT.

On this clonotype itself: Just one base apart from a much larger clone, this may be a read error. The chain combines TRBV12-3 or TRBV12-4 with TRBJ1-2; D is uncertain. Between the trimmed V and J ends, which lost 7 bases and 1 base, there was a span of 10 bases. The CDR3 totals 13 residues. The CDR3 DNA is TGTGCCAGCACCCTCCTAATTAACTATGGCTACACCTTC. Protein: CASTLLINYGYTF.

Only a few counts were recorded for this clonotype. The chain recombines TRBV7-2 with TRBJ2-5; the match to TRBD2 covers 9 bases. Germline trimming cut 1 base from V and 4 bases from J; bases unmatched to any gene: 7. There are 16 residues in the CDR3. Germline-derived CDR1 and CDR2 are SGHTA and FQGNSA. DNA for the CDR3: TGTGCCAGCAGCTTAGTTTCAGCGGGGGGCGGAGAGACCCAGTACTTC. This encodes CASSLVSAGGGETQYF.

This clonotype was recorded many times. This chain connects TRBV18 to TRBJ2-1; tentative D call: TRBD2 (6 bases). CDR1 is KGHSH, CDR2 LQKENI, per germline. V shed 3 bases and J shed 2 bases, with 14 bases lying between them. The CDR3 is made up of 16 amino acids. The CDR3 here is CASSPTAGLTYNEQFF. CDR3 DNA sequence: TGTGCCAGCTCACCCACCGCGGGGTTGACCTACAATGAGCAGTTCTTC.

The chain combines TRBV5-1 with TRBJ2-1; TRBD2 might be the D (5 bases). V was cut by 0 bases and J by 6 bases, with 19 bases left in between. CDR1 is SGHRS, CDR2 YFSETQ, per germline. The CDR3 has 17 residues. Here the CDR3 reads CASSLVAGRGAPNEQFF. Here the CDR3 DNA reads TGCGCCAGCAGCTTGGTGGCCGGTCGGGGAGCTCCCAATGAGCAGTTCTTC.